These 15 T cell receptor beta chains originate from one sample sequenced in a study of cytomegalovirus exposure and HLA in healthy donors. The PCR ran on 60 Vbeta and 13 Jbeta primers. The data were produced by immunoSEQ multiplex PCR, yet TCRdb's version contains in-frame clones alone and is incomplete. The table lists 130,000 to 150,000 clones, roughly 76% of them singletons, with approximately 2.9% in the top ten. Material for sequencing was PBMCs. The receptors shown here come from a woman in her 30s in good health and CMV-seronegative.

This chain joins TRBV13 and TRBJ2-5, with TRBD1 matching over 9 bases. With 4 bases clipped from V and 5 bases from J, the junction kept 5 bases outside the gene matches. CDR1 is PRHDT and CDR2 is FYEKMQ in the germline V gene (reference sequence). The CDR3 is made up of 14 amino acids. CDR3 amino acids: CASSSGTGTETQYF. CDR3 sequence (DNA): TGTGCCAGCAGCTCCGGGACAGGGACGGAGACCCAGTACTTC.

The J gene is TRBJ1-6, the V gene TRBV30; no definite D call. In germline, CDR1 is GTSNPN, CDR2 SVGIG (reference sequence). Trimming left V 7 bases short and J 4 bases short, with 11 bases between. This CDR3 has 13 residues. CDR3 sequence (DNA): TGTGCCTACAGTTCCGTTTATAATTCACCCCTCCACTTT. Translation gives CAYSSVYNSPLHF.

The V and J genes are TRBV10-3 and TRBJ2-1; TRBD2 matches 7 bases. CDR1 is ENHRY, CDR2 SYGVKD, per germline. The CDR3 length is 12 residues. V shed 10 bases, J shed 7 bases, and the junction held 7 bases outside the gene matches. The CDR3 DNA reads as TGTGCCACCCGGGGAGCGGGGAATGAGCAGTTCTTC. As protein: CATRGAGNEQFF.

This chain links TRBV7-6 with TRBJ2-3; 7 bases are a match to TRBD2. Germline CDR1 is SGHVS and CDR2 is FNYEAQ. The CDR3 contains 13 residues. Trimming cost V 4 bases and J 6 bases; bases outside gene matches: 4. In DNA, the CDR3 is TGTGCCAGCAGCTCGGGGGGAATGGATACGCAGTATTTT. Its protein product is CASSSGGMDTQYF.

This chain connects TRBV7-2 to TRBJ1-1, with TRBD1 matching over 7 bases. The germline gives CDR1 SGHTA, CDR2 FQGNSA. The length of the CDR3 is 14 residues. With 5 bases clipped from V and 4 bases from J, the junction kept 7 bases outside the gene matches. The CDR3 DNA is TGTGCCAGCAGCCAGCGGACAGGAGGCACTGAAGCTTTCTTT. This codes for CASSQRTGGTEAFF.

The chain carries TRBV7-6 and TRBJ2-5, with D perhaps matching TRBD1 (6 bases). Trimming took 5 bases from V and 0 from J, leaving 13 bases between them. CDR1 and CDR2 (germline): SGHVS, FNYEAQ. The CDR3 totals 15 residues. CDR3 coding DNA: TGTGCCAGCAGCCGTGGACAGCAGTACCAAGAGACCCAGTACTTC. Its protein product is CASSRGQQYQETQYF.

V gene TRBV11-2 combines with J gene TRBJ2-5; 10 bases are a match to TRBD2. CDR1 is SGHAT, CDR2 FQNNGV, per germline. J was trimmed by 5 bases and V by 4 bases; bases with no gene match: 4. The CDR3 spans 14 residues. The CDR3 DNA sequence: TGTGCCAGCAGCTCGGATAGCGGGAGGGAGACCCAGTACTTC. This sequence encodes CASSSDSGRETQYF.

The chain uses TRBV6-4 and TRBJ1-1; maybe TRBD1 (5 bases). V gave up 6 bases and J gave up 5 bases, with 19 bases separating them. Germline values: CDR1 MRHNA, CDR2 SNTAGT. CDR3 length equals 15 residues. The CDR3 sequence is CASRPSGGKVTEAFF. The CDR3 DNA reads as TGTGCCAGCAGGCCTTCCGGGGGAAAAGTAACTGAAGCTTTCTTT.

As concerns this clone: Mismatch with germline at one junction end may stem from a read error. The chain has TRBV2 and TRBJ2-2; perhaps TRBD2 as D (6 bases). The CDR3 covers 14 residues. Germline-derived CDR1 and CDR2 are SNHLY and FYNNEI. The DNA of the CDR3 is TGTGCCTGCAGTGCGGGACTCCCCCAAGGGGAGCTGTTTTTT. This gives the protein CACSAGLPQGELFF.

This clone was counted between two and nine times. The chain joins TRBV11-2 to TRBJ2-3; the D gene is possibly TRBD1 (5 bases). V was cut by 5 bases and J by 1 base, with 13 bases left in between. CDR3 length equals 15 residues. The germline CDR1 and CDR2 sequences are SGHAT and FQNNGV. CDR3 coding DNA: TGTGCCAGCAGCGTTGTGGGGCAGGGCACAGATACGCAGTATTTT. Amino acids: CASSVVGQGTDTQYF. Drawing the rest from reference TRBV11-2 and TRBJ2-3, the complete variable domain is EAGVAQSPRYKIIEKRQSVAFWCNPISGHATLYWYQQILGQGPKLLIQFQNNGVVDDSQLPKDRFSAERLKGVDSTLKIQPAKLEDSAVYLCASSVVGQGTDTQYFGPGTRLTVL.

The chain recombines TRBV6-1 with TRBJ1-1, with D hard to call. The germline V gene encodes CDR1 MNHNS and CDR2 SASEGT. The CDR3 is 11 amino acids. V lost 5 bases, J lost 5 bases, and 6 bases lay in between. CDR3 DNA sequence: TGTGCCAGCAGTTTCCGGACTGAAGCTTTCTTT. It encodes CASSFRTEAFF.

This clone showed up just a few times. The J gene is TRBJ2-7, the V gene TRBV5-1; 8 bases map to TRBD1. The germline gives CDR1 SGHRS, CDR2 YFSETQ. CDR3 length: 15 amino acids. The ends lost 4 bases at V and 0 bases at J; junction bases unmatched: 6. Here the CDR3 DNA reads TGCGCCAGCAGCCTCACAGGGGGGAGCTCCTACGAGCAGTACTTC. Its protein product is CASSLTGGSSYEQYF.

The genes are TRBV5-1 and TRBJ2-1; 13 bases fit TRBD2. After removal of 6 bases from V and 7 bases from J, the junction contained 7 bases not matched to a gene. Germline CDR1 is SGHRS and CDR2 is YFSETQ. This CDR3 spans 15 amino acids. The CDR3 region is CASKAGTSGANEQFF. In DNA, the CDR3 is TGCGCCAGCAAAGCCGGGACTAGCGGGGCGAATGAGCAGTTCTTC.

The V and J genes are TRBV5-4 and TRBJ2-5; TRBD2 is a possible D gene (7 bases). In germline, CDR1 is SGHNT, CDR2 YYREEE (reference sequence). The CDR3 totals 15 residues. Trimming left V 2 bases short and J 1 base short, with 12 bases between. The DNA of the CDR3 is TGTGCCAGCAGCTTAAGCGGGACAAGCCAAGAGACCCAGTACTTC. Its protein is CASSLSGTSQETQYF. The complete variable domain, with remaining parts taken from reference TRBV5-4 and TRBJ2-5, reads ETGVTQSPTHLIKTRGQQVTLRCSSQSGHNTVSWYQQALGQGPQFIFQYYREEENGRGNFPPRFSGLQFPNYSSELNVNALELDDSALYLCASSLSGTSQETQYFGPGTRLLVL.

The rearrangement links TRBV7-2 to TRBJ1-4; 7 nucleotides agree with TRBD1. This CDR3 is 13 amino acids long. Germline V CDR1 and CDR2: SGHTA, FQGNSA. After removal of 5 bases from V and 7 bases from J, the junction contained 4 bases not matched to a gene. CDR3 sequence (DNA): TGTGCCAGCAGCCCGGGACAGACTGAAAAACTGTTTTTT. Translating it yields CASSPGQTEKLFF.